The 6 T cell receptor beta chains presented below share a single source sample, sequenced in a study of tumor and adjacent non-tumor tissue in lung cancer. RNA was extracted from bulk tissue without any cell sorting. Distant lung tissue was collected more than 3 cm away from the tumor edge. TCRbeta libraries were built with three rounds of nested PCR, modified from ARM-PCR. Each CDR3 protein gets one entry after TCRdb re-called the multiplex PCR reads with MiXCR. In the table there are around 80,000 distinct CDR3 sequences, about four fifths of which are singletons. The sample was distant non-tumor lung tissue. Receptors were obtained from a man aged 55 to 70 with non-small cell lung cancer.

Details on this clonotype: Relative to the germline gene, one junction end is altered; a read error may explain this. The chain has TRBV13 and TRBJ2-1; D not certain. CDR3 length: 15 amino acids. Germline CDR1 and CDR2: PRHDT and FYEKMQ (reference sequence). CDR3 in amino acids: CASSRSWSTYNEQFF. CDR3 nucleotides: TGCGCCAGTAGCCGATCGTGGAGCACCTACAATGAGCAGTTCTTC.

About this clonotype: Its ends do not fully match the called genes, so a read error is possible. The chain employs TRBV11-3 and TRBJ2-2; 9 bases are a match to TRBD2. Germline assignment: CDR1 SGHNT and CDR2 YENEEA. This CDR3 comprises 18 residues. CDR3 sequence: CASSSQGAGGYRARELFF. The CDR3 nucleotides read TGTGCCAGCAGCTCCCAGGGAGCGGGAGGATACAGAGCCCGGGAGCTCTTTTTT.

This clonotype was recorded once. Its ends do not fully match the called genes, so a read error is possible. The CDR3 sequence is CNAPHPQGVNEQFF. For the CDR3, the DNA is TGCAATGCTCCCCACCCACAGGGAGTCAATGAGCAGTTCTTC. This chain links TRBV20-1 with TRBJ2-1, with a weak D call TRBD1 (6 bases). This CDR3 is built from 14 residues. CDR1 DFQATT and CDR2 SNEGSKA come from the germline V gene (reference sequence).

Turning to this clonotype: At one boundary the junction diverges from the germline segment, which might be a read error. The rearrangement joins TRBV20-1 to TRBJ1-5; D is ambiguous. The germline CDR1 and CDR2 sequences are DFQATT and SNEGSKA (reference sequence). This CDR3 comprises 12 residues. CDR3 region: CSRETCNQSQHF. The CDR3 region has the DNA TGCAGTCGGGAGACATGCAATCAGTCCCAGCATTTT.

Concerning this clonotype: The junction shows a germline mismatch at one end, possibly a read error. The CDR3 loop reads CASSVASQNIQYF. DNA for the CDR3: TGTGCCAGCAGTGTGGCTTCCCAAAACATTCAATACTTC. This chain joins TRBV6-1 and TRBJ2-4; D not resolved. This CDR3 is built from 13 residues. The germline gives CDR1 MNHNS, CDR2 SASEGT.

This clonotype was observed once. One end of the junction does not line up with germline, which may come from a read error. The rearrangement uses TRBV6-2 or TRBV6-3 and TRBJ1-1; D call uncertain. Per germline, CDR1 MNHEY and CDR2 SVGEGT. The CDR3 has 14 amino acids. The CDR3 loop is CVSTYPYGNTEAFF. The CDR3 DNA follows: TGTGTCAGCACTTACCCCTACGGGAACACTGAAGCTTTCTTC.